This T cell receptor (beta chain) was recovered during a study of T-cell memory formation after mild COVID-19. Study-level background: Clustering of TCRs was largely donor specific.

General observations from the study: Shrinking CD4+ clones were chiefly CM and EM; CD8+ ones were chiefly EMRA. Clones that got smaller from day 15 to 85 had even CD4/CD8, while clones growing later tipped toward CD4+.

This clonotype has ten or more counts. Its antigen is unidentified. TCRdb reprocessed the 5' RACE reads with MiXCR, giving one entry per CDR3 protein. The sample consists of more than 35,000 distinct CDR3 sequences, 6% to 6.5% of them appearing once. Sequencing used PBMCs or a T cell subset sorted from them (not recorded which). The clonotype originates from an adult who had mild COVID-19 (a few samples of this study predate the infection). Cell type and time point are not known.

The CDR3 protein is CAGRDSSTDTQYF. As DNA, the CDR3 is TGTGCCGGCCGGGACTCTAGCACAGATACGCAGTATTTT. This chain links TRBV10-3 with TRBJ2-3; D perhaps matches TRBD2 (6 bases). The CDR3 sequence is 13 residues long. The germline V gene encodes CDR1 ENHRY and CDR2 SYGVKD. Between the trimmed V and J ends, which lost 11 bases and 0 bases, there was a span of 12 bases.